Sequencing of this T cell receptor beta chain was carried out in a study of shared clonotypes between healthy human individuals. Study-level findings and limits: Genetic and exposure-history diversity was limited by the small donor number.

Deletions cut 5 bases from V and 1 base from J, with 8 bases between. Germline V gene data show CDR1 as SGHAT and CDR2 as FQNNGV. The CDR3 totals 13 residues. The assay used deep level. Per the original data handling: Junction-only immunoSEQ sequences carried no quality scores, so filtering differed. The data were produced by immunoSEQ multiplex PCR, yet TCRdb's version contains in-frame clones alone and is incomplete. The V and J calls and clone size come from that table; D and trimming were worked out from the DNA. The sample includes about 560,000 clones, about 80% of them seen just once. Only one count was recorded for this clone. Its antigen is as yet unknown.

The receptor was isolated from a woman between 35 and 50 years old in good health. Some clones in this sample may be carry-over from other donors' samples. The chain carries TRBV11-2 and TRBJ1-1; D unresolved. Sequencing used PBMCs. The CDR3 DNA sequence: TGTGCCAGCAGCCCGCGGGGGAACACTGAAGCTTTCTTT. Protein product: CASSPRGNTEAFF.